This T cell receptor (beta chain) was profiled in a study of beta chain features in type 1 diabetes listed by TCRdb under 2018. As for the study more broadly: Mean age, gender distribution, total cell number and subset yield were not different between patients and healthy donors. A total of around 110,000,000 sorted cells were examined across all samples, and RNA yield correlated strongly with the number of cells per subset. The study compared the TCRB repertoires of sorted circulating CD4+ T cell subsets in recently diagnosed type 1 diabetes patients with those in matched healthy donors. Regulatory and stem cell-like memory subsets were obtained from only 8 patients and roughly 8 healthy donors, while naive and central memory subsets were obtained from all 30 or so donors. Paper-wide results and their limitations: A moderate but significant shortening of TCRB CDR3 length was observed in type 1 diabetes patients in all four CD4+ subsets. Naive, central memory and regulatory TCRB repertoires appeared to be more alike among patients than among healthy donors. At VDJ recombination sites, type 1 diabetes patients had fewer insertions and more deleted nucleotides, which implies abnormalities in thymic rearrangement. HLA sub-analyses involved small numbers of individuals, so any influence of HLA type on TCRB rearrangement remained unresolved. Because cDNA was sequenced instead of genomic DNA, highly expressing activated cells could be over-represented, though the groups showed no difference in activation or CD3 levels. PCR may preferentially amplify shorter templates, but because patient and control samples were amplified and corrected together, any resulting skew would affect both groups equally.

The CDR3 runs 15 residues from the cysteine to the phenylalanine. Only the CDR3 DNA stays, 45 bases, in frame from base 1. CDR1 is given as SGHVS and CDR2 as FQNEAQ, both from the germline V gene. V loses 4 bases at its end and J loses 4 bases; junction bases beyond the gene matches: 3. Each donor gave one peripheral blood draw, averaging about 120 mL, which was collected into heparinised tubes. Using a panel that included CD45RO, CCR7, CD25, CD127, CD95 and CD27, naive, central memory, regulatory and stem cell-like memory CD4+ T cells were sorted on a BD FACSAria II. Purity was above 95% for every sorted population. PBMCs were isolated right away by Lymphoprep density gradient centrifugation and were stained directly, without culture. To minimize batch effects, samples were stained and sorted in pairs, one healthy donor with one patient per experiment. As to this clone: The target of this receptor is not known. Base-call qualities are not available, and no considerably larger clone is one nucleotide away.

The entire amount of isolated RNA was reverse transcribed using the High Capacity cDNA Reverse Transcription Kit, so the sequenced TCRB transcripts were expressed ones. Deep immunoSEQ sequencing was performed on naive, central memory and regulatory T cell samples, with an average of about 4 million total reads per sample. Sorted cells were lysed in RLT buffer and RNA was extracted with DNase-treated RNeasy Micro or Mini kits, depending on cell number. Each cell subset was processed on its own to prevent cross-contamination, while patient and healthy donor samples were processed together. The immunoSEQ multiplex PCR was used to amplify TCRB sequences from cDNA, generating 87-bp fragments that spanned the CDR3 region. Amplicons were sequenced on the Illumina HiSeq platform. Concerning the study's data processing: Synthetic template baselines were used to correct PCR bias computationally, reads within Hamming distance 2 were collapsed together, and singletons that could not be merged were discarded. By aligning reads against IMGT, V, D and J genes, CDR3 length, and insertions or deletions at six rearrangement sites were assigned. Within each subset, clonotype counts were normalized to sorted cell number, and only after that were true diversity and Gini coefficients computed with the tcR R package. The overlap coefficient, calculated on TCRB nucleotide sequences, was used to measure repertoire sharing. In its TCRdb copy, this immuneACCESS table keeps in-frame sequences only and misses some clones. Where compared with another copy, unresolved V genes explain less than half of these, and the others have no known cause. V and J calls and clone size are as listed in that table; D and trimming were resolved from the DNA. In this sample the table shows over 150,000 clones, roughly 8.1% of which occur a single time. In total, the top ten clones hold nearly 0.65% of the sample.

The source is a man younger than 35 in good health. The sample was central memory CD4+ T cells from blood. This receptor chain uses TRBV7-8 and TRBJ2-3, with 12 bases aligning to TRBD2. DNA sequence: TGTGCCAGCAGCTCTAGCGGGAGGGCCCCAGATACGCAGTATTTT. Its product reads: CASSSSGRAPDTQYF.